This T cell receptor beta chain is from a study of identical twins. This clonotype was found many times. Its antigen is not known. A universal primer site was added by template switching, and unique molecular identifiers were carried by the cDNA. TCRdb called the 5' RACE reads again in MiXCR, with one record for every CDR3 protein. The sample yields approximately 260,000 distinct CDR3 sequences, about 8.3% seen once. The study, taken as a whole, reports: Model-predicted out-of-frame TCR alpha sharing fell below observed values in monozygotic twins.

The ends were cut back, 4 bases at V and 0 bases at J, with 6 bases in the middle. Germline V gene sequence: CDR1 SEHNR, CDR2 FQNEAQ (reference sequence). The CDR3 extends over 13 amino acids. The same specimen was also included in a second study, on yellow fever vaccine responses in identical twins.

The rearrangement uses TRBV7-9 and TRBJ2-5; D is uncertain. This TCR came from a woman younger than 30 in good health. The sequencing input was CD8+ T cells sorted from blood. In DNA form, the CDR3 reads TGTGCCAGCAGCTGGCAGGACCAAGAGACCCAGTACTTC. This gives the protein CASSWQDQETQYF.